This T cell receptor (beta chain) was identified in a study of T-cell reconstitution after alpha-beta-depleted transplantation in children. The CDR3 has 15 residues. V lost 1 base and J 4 bases, leaving 13 bases between the germline ends. The germline gives CDR1 SGHRS, CDR2 YFSETQ. Unique molecular identifiers were incorporated into the prepared TCRbeta library. TCRdb re-called the PCR reads with MiXCR, one entry per CDR3 protein. The table lists 400,000 to 500,000 distinct CDR3 sequences, about a tenth of them singletons. The rearrangement links TRBV5-1 to TRBJ2-3; D uncertain. The sequence was obtained from a human donor who donated a stem cell graft to a child with acute myeloid leukemia. The sample here was PBMCs from the stem cell graft donor, taken from the stem cell graft. The CDR3: CASSLFRQNPDTQYF. The CDR3 coding sequence is TGCGCCAGCAGCTTGTTCAGGCAGAATCCAGATACGCAGTATTTT.